This T cell receptor (beta chain) was captured by sequencing in a study of blood T cells in healthy people across ages. There are a few counts of this clonotype. Its antigen is unidentified. Each donor had around 10 milliliters of peripheral blood drawn. Each sample provided at least 6 micrograms of extracted total RNA. Using a J-beta primer mix together with a sample-barcoded 5' primer, a second PCR was run for roughly 6 to 12 cycles. TCRdb redid the calling of the 5' RACE reads with MiXCR, one entry per CDR3 protein. Seen here are fewer than 750,000 distinct CDR3 sequences, more than 45% observed once, and the top ten hold less than 15%. Study-wide findings and caveats: TCR beta diversity per million T cells fell roughly linearly with age. A strong correlation between TCR beta diversity and naive T cell percentage was seen.

The V gene lost 0 bases and the J gene lost 9 bases, with 6 bases spanning the gap. Germline CDR1 LGHDT, CDR2 YNNKEL (reference sequence). The length of the CDR3 is 12 residues. The chain employs TRBV3-1 and TRBJ1-5, with D unresolved. The sequence derives from a woman aged 80 or over in good health. The sample was blood. The CDR3 loop reads CASSQDTPPQHF. CDR3 sequence (DNA): TGTGCCAGCAGCCAAGATACTCCGCCCCAGCATTTT.